Listed below are T cell receptor beta chains from one sample, sequenced in a study of T-cell memory formation after mild COVID-19. TCRdb processed the 5' RACE reads anew with MiXCR; each CDR3 protein has one entry. The sample comprises fewer than 250,000 distinct CDR3 sequences, around 25% of which are singletons, and roughly 11% rests with the top ten. Sequenced sample: PBMCs or a T cell subset sorted from them (not recorded which). Source of these receptors: an adult woman who had mild COVID-19 (a few samples of this study predate the infection). Cell type and time point are not known. Each CDR3 is given with its conserved first and last residue. Fields, in order: clone size, J gene, D gene, V gene, CDR3 protein, CDR3 DNA. A D gene is named only where the DNA matches it firmly. Expanded clones get a size class; other rows say once, few or many, or leave the size out.

clone_size: NA
j_call: TRBJ2-7
d_call: TRBD2
v_call: TRBV6-5
cdr3_aa: CASRVSGTLSYEQYF
cdr3_nt: TGTGCCAGCAGAGTTAGCGGGACTCTCTCCTACGAGCAGTACTTC

clone_size: NA
j_call: TRBJ1-1
d_call: NA
v_call: TRBV4-1
cdr3_aa: CASSQDSGLGAFF
cdr3_nt: TGCGCCAGCAGCCAAGATTCGGGGCTAGGAGCTTTCTTT

clone_size: few
j_call: TRBJ2-2
d_call: TRBD2
v_call: TRBV18
cdr3_aa: CASSPLPGGGTGELFF
cdr3_nt: TGTGCCAGCTCACCATTGCCGGGAGGCGGCACCGGGGAGCTGTTTTTT

clone_size: NA
j_call: TRBJ2-7
d_call: NA
v_call: TRBV11-2
cdr3_aa: CASTLTGGSYEQYF
cdr3_nt: TGTGCCAGCACCCTGACAGGCGGTTCCTACGAGCAGTACTTC

clone_size: NA
j_call: TRBJ1-5
d_call: NA
v_call: TRBV20-1
cdr3_aa: CSARDDRNNQPQHF
cdr3_nt: TGCAGTGCTAGAGATGACAGAAATAATCAGCCCCAGCATTTT

clone_size: few
j_call: TRBJ2-5
d_call: TRBD2
v_call: TRBV19
cdr3_aa: CASSSTSGTQYF
cdr3_nt: TGTGCCAGTAGTTCCACTAGCGGCACCCAGTACTTC

clone_size: NA
j_call: TRBJ2-7
d_call: TRBD1
v_call: TRBV7-3
cdr3_aa: CASSRDRGHEQYF
cdr3_nt: TGTGCCAGCAGCAGAGACAGGGGGCACGAGCAGTACTTC

clone_size: NA
j_call: TRBJ2-7
d_call: NA
v_call: TRBV6-5
cdr3_aa: CASSNPAGSSYEQYF
cdr3_nt: TGTGCCAGCAGTAACCCCGCCGGTAGCTCCTACGAGCAGTACTTC

clone_size: NA
j_call: TRBJ1-2
d_call: NA
v_call: TRBV20-1
cdr3_aa: CTITGGDYGYTF
cdr3_nt: TGCACCATAACCGGGGGTGACTATGGCTACACCTTC

clone_size: NA
j_call: TRBJ1-2
d_call: TRBD1
v_call: TRBV7-9
cdr3_aa: CASSPQTGDYGYTF
cdr3_nt: TGTGCCAGCAGCCCGCAGACAGGGGACTATGGCTACACCTTC

clone_size: NA
j_call: TRBJ2-7
d_call: TRBD2
v_call: TRBV20-1
cdr3_aa: CSGTSGPLEQYF
cdr3_nt: TGCAGTGGGACTAGCGGGCCCTTGGAGCAGTACTTC

clone_size: few
j_call: TRBJ2-5
d_call: TRBD2
v_call: TRBV27
cdr3_aa: CASSLFGGLAGETQYF
cdr3_nt: TGTGCCAGCAGTTTATTCGGGGGACTAGCGGGGGAGACCCAGTACTTC

clone_size: NA
j_call: TRBJ2-1
d_call: TRBD1
v_call: TRBV7-7
cdr3_aa: CASSGQAGYEQFF
cdr3_nt: TGTGCTAGCAGCGGACAGGCCGGCTATGAGCAGTTCTTC

clone_size: NA
j_call: TRBJ2-4
d_call: NA
v_call: TRBV20-1
cdr3_aa: CSASRDLAKNIQYF
cdr3_nt: TGCAGTGCTTCCCGGGACCTAGCCAAAAACATTCAGTACTTC

clone_size: NA
j_call: TRBJ2-3
d_call: NA
v_call: TRBV5-5
cdr3_aa: CASSLGMNEDTQYF
cdr3_nt: TGTGCCAGCAGCTTGGGGATGAACGAAGATACGCAGTATTTT

clone_size: few
j_call: TRBJ2-5
d_call: TRBD1
v_call: TRBV20-1
cdr3_aa: CSALPGGRETQYF
cdr3_nt: TGCAGTGCTTTGCCAGGGGGCAGGGAGACCCAGTACTTC

clone_size: NA
j_call: TRBJ2-3
d_call: NA
v_call: TRBV12-3/TRBV12-4
cdr3_aa: CASSLGLRGSTDTQYF
cdr3_nt: TGTGCCAGCAGTTTAGGTTTAAGGGGTAGCACAGATACGCAGTATTTT

clone_size: few
j_call: TRBJ2-3
d_call: TRBD1
v_call: TRBV6-1
cdr3_aa: CASSERQGDFGMQYF
cdr3_nt: TGTGCCAGCAGTGAAAGGCAGGGGGATTTCGGCATGCAGTATTTT

clone_size: many
j_call: TRBJ2-2
d_call: NA
v_call: TRBV12-3/TRBV12-4
cdr3_aa: CASSWTTNTGELFF
cdr3_nt: TGTGCCAGCAGTTGGACAACTAACACCGGGGAGCTGTTTTTT

clone_size: few
j_call: TRBJ2-7
d_call: NA
v_call: TRBV9
cdr3_aa: CASSVDPTVSYEQYF
cdr3_nt: TGTGCCAGCAGCGTAGACCCTACAGTTTCCTACGAGCAGTACTTC

clone_size: NA
j_call: TRBJ2-3
d_call: NA
v_call: TRBV5-1
cdr3_aa: CASSLSVTDTQYF
cdr3_nt: TGCGCCAGCAGCTTAAGTGTTACAGATACGCAGTATTTT

clone_size: NA
j_call: TRBJ2-3
d_call: NA
v_call: TRBV19
cdr3_aa: CASSTRPSTDTQYF
cdr3_nt: TGTGCCAGTAGTACAAGGCCCAGCACAGATACGCAGTATTTT

clone_size: NA
j_call: TRBJ1-1
d_call: NA
v_call: TRBV3-1
cdr3_aa: CASSVAGSLGTEAFF
cdr3_nt: TGTGCCAGCAGCGTTGCGGGATCCCTGGGGACTGAAGCTTTCTTT

clone_size: few
j_call: TRBJ2-7
d_call: NA
v_call: TRBV20-1
cdr3_aa: CSARDPGRGGDEQYF
cdr3_nt: TGCAGTGCTAGAGATCCGGGCAGGGGGGGCGACGAGCAGTACTTC

clone_size: few
j_call: TRBJ2-5
d_call: NA
v_call: TRBV5-1
cdr3_aa: CASSLSGNQYF
cdr3_nt: TGCGCCAGCAGCTTGTCGGGGAACCAGTACTTC

clone_size: NA
j_call: TRBJ1-1
d_call: NA
v_call: TRBV29-1
cdr3_aa: CSVPRAGGTEAFF
cdr3_nt: TGCAGCGTACCCCGAGCGGGGGGCACTGAAGCTTTCTTT

clone_size: NA
j_call: TRBJ2-1
d_call: NA
v_call: TRBV20-1
cdr3_aa: CSARASGLARPDEQFF
cdr3_nt: TGCAGTGCTAGAGCATCGGGGCTAGCGAGGCCGGATGAGCAGTTCTTC

clone_size: NA
j_call: TRBJ2-7
d_call: NA
v_call: TRBV7-9
cdr3_aa: CASSLLGSEQYF
cdr3_nt: TGTGCCAGCAGTCTCCTAGGATCCGAGCAGTACTTC

clone_size: few
j_call: TRBJ2-2
d_call: NA
v_call: TRBV18
cdr3_aa: CASSQEGDGLTGELFF
cdr3_nt: TGTGCCAGCTCACAAGAAGGAGACGGGCTCACCGGGGAGCTGTTTTTT

clone_size: few
j_call: TRBJ2-7
d_call: TRBD1
v_call: TRBV29-1
cdr3_aa: CSASTGYGSYEQYF
cdr3_nt: TGCAGCGCATCGACAGGGTATGGATCCTACGAGCAGTACTTC

clone_size: NA
j_call: TRBJ1-4
d_call: NA
v_call: TRBV20-1
cdr3_aa: CSAATAEKLFF
cdr3_nt: TGCAGTGCTGCGACGGCTGAAAAACTGTTTTTT

clone_size: NA
j_call: TRBJ1-1
d_call: TRBD1
v_call: TRBV11-2
cdr3_aa: CASSSPRGPRAFF
cdr3_nt: TGTGCCAGCAGCTCGCCGAGGGGGCCCAGAGCTTTCTTT

clone_size: NA
j_call: TRBJ2-5
d_call: TRBD1
v_call: TRBV20-1
cdr3_aa: CSATGTEETQYF
cdr3_nt: TGCAGTGCTACCGGGACAGAAGAGACCCAGTACTTC

clone_size: few
j_call: TRBJ2-5
d_call: TRBD1
v_call: TRBV29-1
cdr3_aa: CSGSLGGAETQYF
cdr3_nt: TGCAGCGGATCCTTAGGGGGCGCAGAGACCCAGTACTTC

clone_size: NA
j_call: TRBJ2-7
d_call: NA
v_call: TRBV30
cdr3_aa: CAWSGGGSYEQYF
cdr3_nt: TGTGCCTGGAGTGGAGGGGGATCCTACGAGCAGTACTTC

clone_size: few
j_call: TRBJ2-7
d_call: NA
v_call: TRBV20-1
cdr3_aa: CSARSLDSGVIYEQYF
cdr3_nt: TGCAGTGCTAGATCTCTAGATTCGGGAGTTATCTACGAGCAGTACTTC

clone_size: NA
j_call: TRBJ2-1
d_call: TRBD1
v_call: TRBV11-2
cdr3_aa: CASRSGQGDNEQFF
cdr3_nt: TGTGCCAGCAGAAGCGGACAGGGGGACAATGAGCAGTTCTTC

clone_size: few
j_call: TRBJ1-2
d_call: NA
v_call: TRBV28
cdr3_aa: CASRPSGHNGYTF
cdr3_nt: TGTGCCAGCAGGCCATCCGGACACAATGGCTACACCTTC

clone_size: NA
j_call: TRBJ2-1
d_call: TRBD2
v_call: TRBV7-9
cdr3_aa: CASSLVLAGARYNEQFF
cdr3_nt: TGTGCCAGCAGCTTAGTGCTAGCGGGGGCCCGATACAATGAGCAGTTCTTC

clone_size: many
j_call: TRBJ2-7
d_call: TRBD2
v_call: TRBV25-1
cdr3_aa: CASSATSGGAYEQYF
cdr3_nt: TGTGCCAGCAGTGCCACTAGCGGGGGGGCTTACGAGCAGTACTTC

clone_size: few
j_call: TRBJ1-1
d_call: NA
v_call: TRBV7-6
cdr3_aa: CASSPGVRNTEAFF
cdr3_nt: TGTGCCAGCAGCCCGGGGGTAAGGAACACTGAAGCTTTCTTT

clone_size: NA
j_call: TRBJ2-7
d_call: NA
v_call: TRBV12-3/TRBV12-4
cdr3_aa: CASSLTGKVNEQYF
cdr3_nt: TGTGCCAGCAGTTTGACGGGAAAGGTGAACGAGCAGTACTTC

clone_size: few
j_call: TRBJ1-5
d_call: NA
v_call: TRBV19
cdr3_aa: CASSIARGSNQPQHF
cdr3_nt: TGTGCCAGTAGTATAGCCAGGGGATCTAATCAGCCCCAGCATTTT

clone_size: few
j_call: TRBJ1-5
d_call: NA
v_call: TRBV9
cdr3_aa: CASSVDGNSNQPQHF
cdr3_nt: TGTGCCAGCAGCGTAGACGGGAATAGCAATCAGCCCCAGCATTTT